The 22 T cell receptor beta chains given below trace back to one sample, sequenced in a study of T-cell memory formation after mild COVID-19. TCRdb reprocessed the 5' RACE reads via MiXCR and lists one record per CDR3 protein. The sample has 120,000 to 150,000 distinct CDR3 sequences; over 15% are singletons. Specimen: PBMCs or a T cell subset sorted from them (not recorded which). The source is an adult woman who had mild COVID-19 (a few samples of this study predate the infection). Cell type and time point are not known.

The J gene is TRBJ1-3, the V gene TRBV20-1, with D possibly being TRBD1 (6 bases). Looked up from germline, CDR1 is DFQATT and CDR2 is SNEGSKA (reference sequence). There are 13 residues in the CDR3. Trimming removed 6 bases at V and 2 bases at J, with 11 bases between. CDR3 coding DNA: TGCAGTGCCCAGAACAGGGCTGGAAACACCATATATTTT. Translating gives CSAQNRAGNTIYF.

The chain joins TRBV11-2 to TRBJ2-3; unclear D gene. Germline V gene lookup returns CDR1 SGHAT and CDR2 FQNNGV. CDR3 length: 15 amino acids. The ends were cut back, 3 bases at V and 0 bases at J, with 10 bases in the middle. The CDR3 sequence: CASSFGVTSTDTQYF. In nucleotides, the CDR3 is TGTGCCAGCAGCTTTGGGGTAACTAGCACAGATACGCAGTATTTT.

This clonotype came up many times. This rearrangement joins TRBV12-3 or TRBV12-4 to TRBJ2-1; a weak D match, TRBD1 (6 bases). CDR3 length: 16 residues. Trimming shortened V by 5 bases and J by 0 bases, and 14 bases separated the two germline ends. As DNA, the CDR3 is TGTGCCAGCAGTCCCCGGACAGTATCCTCCTACAATGAGCAGTTCTTC. Its protein product is CASSPRTVSSYNEQFF.

This clonotype was found many times. The rearrangement links TRBV15 to TRBJ2-1, with D perhaps assigned TRBD1 or TRBD2 (5 bases each). Trimming took off 5 bases at V and 4 bases at J, with 18 bases between the two ends. The CDR3 consists of 16 residues. Germline CDR1 is LNHNV and CDR2 is YYDKDF (reference sequence). In nucleotides, the CDR3 is TGTGCCACCAGCCCCCGTCGACGGGGCTTATACAATGAGCAGTTCTTC. This gives the protein CATSPRRRGLYNEQFF.

This clonotype was observed a few times. The chain combines TRBV6-5 with TRBJ1-1; 9 bases match TRBD1. The CDR3 is made up of 16 amino acids. The germline CDR1 and CDR2 sequences are MNHEY and SVGAGI. V was clipped by 2 bases and J by 5 bases; unmatched bases: 9. The chain's CDR3 is CASSYQWTGAGTEAFF. CDR3 DNA: TGTGCCAGCAGTTACCAATGGACAGGGGCAGGGACTGAAGCTTTCTTT.

Only a few counts were recorded for this clonotype. The V call is TRBV7-2, the J call TRBJ2-1; the match to TRBD2 covers 10 bases. Losses at the gene ends were 0 bases for V and 6 bases for J; bases not matched to a gene: 11. The CDR3 extends over 18 amino acids. Germline V lookup: CDR1 SGHTA, CDR2 FQGNSA. The CDR3 sequence: CASSLAPGTRTSGNEQFF. CDR3 coding DNA: TGTGCCAGCAGCTTAGCGCCAGGAACCCGGACTAGCGGCAATGAGCAGTTCTTC.

The count of this clonotype is one. The chain carries TRBV7-9 and TRBJ1-1; D unclear. Between the trimmed V and J ends, which lost 1 base and 6 bases, there was a span of 12 bases. There are 14 residues in the CDR3. Germline V gene lookup returns CDR1 SEHNR and CDR2 FQNEAQ (reference sequence). In DNA, the CDR3 is TGTGCCAGCAGCTTAGATCCAGCTAACCCTGAAGCTTTCTTT. As protein: CASSLDPANPEAFF.

This clonotype was detected a few times. The chain joins TRBV7-2 to TRBJ2-5; 8 nucleotides match TRBD2. The CDR3 is 15 residues long. In germline, CDR1 is SGHTA, CDR2 FQGNSA. Unmatched junction bases numbered 6, after V lost 1 base and J lost 5 bases. The CDR3 DNA reads as TGTGCCAGCAGCTTAGATGGCGGGGGGTATGAGACCCAGTACTTC. This translates into CASSLDGGGYETQYF.

At least ten counts were recorded for this clonotype. The chain is built from TRBV4-3 and TRBJ2-4; no firm D call. The CDR3 has 15 residues. Germline loops: CDR1 LGHNA, CDR2 YSLEER. V gave up 0 bases and J gave up 0 bases, with 6 bases separating them. CDR3 in amino acids: CASSQDGLAKNIQYF. The CDR3 region has the DNA TGCGCCAGCAGCCAAGACGGGCTAGCCAAAAACATTCAGTACTTC.

This chain uses TRBV7-9 with TRBJ2-3; 7 positions match TRBD1. The ends lost 1 base at V and 1 base at J; junction bases unmatched: 2. Germline CDR1 SEHNR, CDR2 FQNEAQ (reference sequence). The CDR3 has 15 amino acids. CDR3 amino acids: CASSLGDSGTDTQYF. CDR3 sequence (DNA): TGTGCCAGCAGCTTAGGGGACAGCGGCACAGATACGCAGTATTTT.

The gene calls are TRBV28 and TRBJ2-3; no firm D call. From germline, CDR1 is MDHEN and CDR2 SYDVKM. V lost 2 bases and J 0 bases, leaving 6 bases between the germline ends. The CDR3 length is 14 residues. CDR3 residues: CASSLVQSTDTQYF. Here the CDR3 DNA reads TGTGCCAGCAGTTTAGTACAGAGCACAGATACGCAGTATTTT.

This clonotype appeared many times. The J gene is TRBJ2-1, the V gene TRBV4-3; no firm D call. Germline CDR1 LGHNA, CDR2 YSLEER. The CDR3 runs 13 residues. V was cut by 0 bases and J by 10 bases, with 10 bases left in between. CDR3 amino acids: CASSQDRRLEQFF. The CDR3 DNA reads TGCGCCAGCAGCCAAGATCGGAGACTGGAGCAGTTCTTC.

The chain employs TRBV7-8 and TRBJ1-5, with D possibly TRBD1 on 6 matching bases. The CDR3 length is 15 residues. Trimming left V 5 bases short and J 0 bases short, with 11 bases between. Germline lookup yields CDR1 SGHVS and CDR2 FQNEAQ. The CDR3 protein is CASSPRTVSNQPQHF. The CDR3 DNA reads as TGTGCCAGCAGCCCCCGGACAGTTAGCAATCAGCCCCAGCATTTT.

The CDR3 region is CASRSLPPGNQPQHF. The DNA of the CDR3 is TGTGCCAGCAGAAGTCTTCCTCCGGGGAATCAGCCCCAGCATTTT. The chain is built from TRBV6-2 or TRBV6-3 and TRBJ1-5; no clear D. The length of the CDR3 is 15 residues. Germline loops: CDR1 MNHEY, CDR2 SVGEGT. The V gene lost 6 bases and the J gene lost 4 bases, with 16 bases spanning the gap.

This clonotype occurred a few times. This rearrangement joins TRBV7-3 to TRBJ2-1, with 8 bases identical to TRBD1. V lost 4 bases, J lost 7 bases, and 6 bases stayed unmatched. CDR3 length: 14 amino acids. Germline V gene lookup returns CDR1 SGHTA and CDR2 FQGTGA. This chain's CDR3 is CASSSPGQENEQFF. The CDR3 nucleotides read TGTGCCAGCAGCTCTCCGGGACAGGAGAATGAGCAGTTCTTC.

The chain links TRBV20-1 to TRBJ1-2; D uncertain. CDR1 is DFQATT and CDR2 is SNEGSKA in the germline V gene (reference sequence). V was trimmed by 2 bases and J by 1 base, leaving 2 bases between them. This CDR3 has 11 amino acids. The CDR3 DNA reads TGCAGTGCTAGAATTAACTATGGCTACACCTTC. Protein sequence: CSARINYGYTF.

The table lists this clonotype with a few counts. J is TRBJ1-3 and V is TRBV29-1; no definite D call. V was shortened by 5 bases and J by 0 bases, with 11 bases between the two germline ends. The CDR3 is 14 amino acids. The germline CDR1 and CDR2 sequences are SQVTM and ANQGSEA. CDR3 region: CSVNLGNSGNTIYF. The CDR3 bases are TGCAGCGTTAATCTAGGTAACTCTGGAAACACCATATATTTT.

This clonotype turned up a few times. The chain is built from TRBV29-1 and TRBJ2-7; perhaps TRBD1 as D (5 bases). The germline CDR1 and CDR2 sequences are SQVTM and ANQGSEA. The CDR3 is made up of 12 amino acids. The ends were cut back, 1 base at V and 5 bases at J, with 9 bases in the middle. The CDR3 protein is CSVEGQPHEQYF. The CDR3 DNA is TGCAGCGTTGAAGGACAGCCCCACGAGCAGTACTTC.

In this sample, this clonotype turned up once. The chain has TRBV7-8 and TRBJ2-1; 13 nucleotides align to TRBD2. Looked up from germline, CDR1 is SGHVS and CDR2 is FQNEAQ. CDR3 length: 18 amino acids. Trimming removed 5 bases from V and 4 bases from J; junction bases left unmatched: 11. CDR3 sequence: CASSKRTSGSAQYNEQFF. CDR3 coding DNA: TGTGCCAGCAGCAAACGGACTAGCGGGAGTGCTCAGTACAATGAGCAGTTCTTC. The variable domain in full, with the rest retrieved from reference TRBV7-8 and TRBJ2-1, is GAGVSQSPRYKVAKRGQDVALRCDPISGHVSLFWYQQALGQGPEFLTYFQNEAQLDKSGLPSDRFFAERPEGSVSTLKIQRTQQEDSAVYLCASSKRTSGSAQYNEQFFGPGTRLTVL.

This clonotype appeared once. The chain carries TRBV7-8 and TRBJ1-4; D call uncertain. The CDR3 has 14 amino acids. The V and J ends lost 3 bases and 7 bases respectively, with 12 bases between them. CDR1 and CDR2 (germline): SGHVS, FQNEAQ. In DNA, the CDR3 is TGTGCCAGCAGCTTTCAGAGGGTTGGTGAAAAACTGTTTTTT. Translating gives CASSFQRVGEKLFF.

The chain recombines TRBV6-5 with TRBJ2-4, with D unclear. From germline, CDR1 is MNHEY and CDR2 SVGAGI. This CDR3 has 16 amino acids. Trimming stripped 2 bases from V and 1 base from J, with 12 bases between. The CDR3 protein is CASSYKWEAAKNIQYF. The CDR3 DNA is TGTGCCAGCAGTTACAAGTGGGAAGCGGCCAAAAACATTCAGTACTTC.

The chain has TRBV11-2 and TRBJ1-4, with unresolved D. V lost 3 bases and J lost 10, with 6 bases in between. The CDR3 runs to 11 residues. Germline loops: CDR1 SGHAT, CDR2 FQNNGV. This CDR3 is CASSFLSKLFF. In DNA, the CDR3 is TGTGCCAGCAGCTTTCTTTCAAAACTGTTTTTT.